The 14 T cell receptor beta chains below all came from one sample that was sequenced in a study of PD-1 blockade in classical Hodgkin lymphoma. Data came from immunoSEQ multiplex PCR; TCRdb stores just in-frame clones and leaves some out. The repertoire holds about 50,000 clones, with roughly 66% as singletons. Each of the patients experienced relapse following autologous stem cell transplantation, and their brentuximab vedotin exposure differed. The sequencing used peripheral blood mononuclear cells (PBMCs), collected before the second cycle of nivolumab. These receptor sequences come from a human donor with classical Hodgkin lymphoma.

This clone came up a few times. The V and J genes are TRBV6-5 and TRBJ1-2; D is unresolved. The V end was cut by 0 bases, the J end by 4 bases, with 9 bases between. The CDR3 runs to 14 residues. Germline V gene lookup returns CDR1 MNHEY and CDR2 SVGAGI. In DNA, the CDR3 is TGTGCCAGCAGTTACTCTCGAGGAGTCTATGGCTACACCTTC. Encoded protein: CASSYSRGVYGYTF.

About this clone itself: It may be a read error: a sequence one base away is much more abundant. The same CDR3 arises from other DNA sequences in this sample as well. The chain carries TRBV18 and TRBJ1-5; 10 bases line up with TRBD1. Germline V gene data show CDR1 as KGHSH and CDR2 as LQKENI. The CDR3 spans 16 residues. Losses at the gene ends were 3 bases for V and 0 bases for J; bases not matched to a gene: 2. CDR3 sequence reads: CASSPGTGVSNQPQHF. The CDR3 nucleotides read TGTGCCAGCTCACCTGGGACAGGGGTTAGCAATCAGCCCCAGCATTTT. The whole variable domain, filled in from reference TRBV18 and TRBJ1-5, reads NAGVMQNPRHLVRRRGQEARLRCSPMKGHSHVYWYRQLPEEGLKFMVYLQKENIIDESGMPKERFSAEFPKEGPSILRIQQVVRGDSAAYFCASSPGTGVSNQPQHFGDGTRLSIL.

The chain carries TRBV6-5 and TRBJ1-4, with D possibly matching TRBD1 (6 bases). V was trimmed by 3 bases and J by 7 bases, leaving 12 bases between them. The CDR3 runs 14 residues. The germline gives CDR1 MNHEY, CDR2 SVGAGI. CDR3 sequence (DNA): TGTGCCAGCAGTTATACAGGGTTTAGTGAAAAACTGTTTTTT. Encoded protein: CASSYTGFSEKLFF.

The chain carries TRBV30 and TRBJ2-1, with TRBD2 matching 7 bases. The CDR3 loop spans 15 amino acids. V lost 0 bases to trimming and J lost 12 bases; unmatched junction nucleotides: 14. Per germline, CDR1 GTSNPN and CDR2 SVGIG (reference sequence). The CDR3 DNA reads as TGTGCCTGGAGTGTCTGGGGGAGGGCCCTTTACCTGCAGTTCTTC. It yields the protein CAWSVWGRALYLQFF.

The rearrangement joins TRBV5-1 to TRBJ2-1; D possibly uses TRBD1 or TRBD2 (6 bases each). V dropped 2 bases and J dropped 5 bases, with 14 bases sitting between them. The CDR3 has 15 residues. The germline V gene encodes CDR1 SGHRS and CDR2 YFSETQ. Here the CDR3 reads CASSLLRGGDNEQFF. The CDR3 bases are TGCGCCAGCAGCTTACTCAGGGGCGGGGACAATGAGCAGTTCTTC.

This clone was seen more than once but under ten times. The chain has TRBV5-5 and TRBJ1-3; the D gene is possibly TRBD1 (5 bases). CDR1 and CDR2 (germline): SGHKS, YYEKEE (reference sequence). V lost 4 bases and J 4 bases, leaving 12 bases between the germline ends. This CDR3 contains 14 residues. The CDR3 loop is CASSPDSQGNTIYF. The CDR3 DNA is TGTGCCAGCAGCCCTGACAGCCAAGGAAACACCATATATTTT. The full variable domain, completed using reference TRBV5-5 and TRBJ1-3, is DAGVTQSPTHLIKTRGQQVTLRCSPISGHKSVSWYQQVLGQGPQFIFQYYEKEERGRGNFPDRFSARQFPNYSSELNVNALLLGDSALYLCASSPDSQGNTIYFGEGSWLTVV.

This chain links TRBV2 with TRBJ2-3; D might be TRBD2 (5 bases). CDR1 SNHLY and CDR2 FYNNEI come from the germline V gene. The CDR3 has 16 amino acids. Trimming took 8 bases from V and 1 from J, leaving 19 bases between them. The CDR3 nucleotides are TGTGCCAGCCAACAGCAGAGTAGCGCCCGCACAGATACGCAGTATTTT. It is translated as CASQQQSSARTDTQYF.

This rearrangement joins TRBV30 to TRBJ1-1; D is unresolved. Germline loops: CDR1 GTSNPN, CDR2 SVGIG (reference sequence). The CDR3 totals 13 residues. V gave up 1 base and J gave up 2 bases, with 8 bases separating them. CDR3 coding DNA: TGTGCCTGGAGTGCCACCTTTAACACTGAAGCTTTCTTT. This sequence encodes CAWSATFNTEAFF.

This clone was seen just once. The V call is TRBV27, the J call TRBJ1-4; no clear D gene. CDR3 length: 15 residues. Germline V lookup: CDR1 MNHEY, CDR2 SMNVEV (reference sequence). V was pared by 6 bases and J by 0 bases, with 11 bases between. The CDR3 region has the DNA TGTGCCAGCAGCACCTACAGTCCAACTAATGAAAAACTGTTTTTT. Translation gives CASSTYSPTNEKLFF.

The genes are TRBV14 and TRBJ1-2, with D unclear. Trimming took off 4 bases at V and 4 bases at J, with 13 bases between the two ends. This CDR3 spans 14 amino acids. In germline, CDR1 is SGHDN, CDR2 FVKESK. CDR3 in amino acids: CASSPPGPPYGYTF. The CDR3, as DNA: TGTGCCAGCAGCCCGCCCGGGCCCCCCTATGGCTACACCTTC.

V gene TRBV27 combines with J gene TRBJ1-1; D not certain. V lost 5 bases and J 4 bases, leaving 11 bases between the germline ends. This CDR3 region has 13 residues. Germline V gives CDR1 MNHEY, CDR2 SMNVEV (reference sequence). The CDR3 sequence is CASSNLGITEAFF. CDR3 DNA: TGTGCCAGCAGTAACCTGGGGATCACTGAAGCTTTCTTT.

The V gene is TRBV15, the J gene TRBJ2-5, with 7 positions matching TRBD1. Germline CDR1 reads LNHNV; CDR2 reads YYDKDF (reference sequence). With 4 bases clipped from V and 7 bases from J, the junction kept 6 bases outside the gene matches. The CDR3 sequence is 13 residues long. The CDR3 bases are TGTGCCACCAGCATACAGGGGTTTGGGACCCAGTACTTC. Its translation is CATSIQGFGTQYF.

The rearrangement joins TRBV7-3 to TRBJ1-1; D not resolved. The V end was cut by 5 bases, the J end by 9 bases, with 13 bases between. The germline V gene encodes CDR1 SGHTA and CDR2 FQGTGA. This CDR3 region has 12 residues. The CDR3 reads CASSVDKVKAFF. DNA for the CDR3: TGTGCCAGCAGCGTAGACAAGGTGAAAGCTTTCTTT.

The genes are TRBV5-4 and TRBJ1-5; D perhaps matches TRBD1 (6 bases). Trimming removed 4 bases at V and 2 bases at J, with 10 bases between. The CDR3 runs 14 residues. Germline V lookup: CDR1 SGHNT, CDR2 YYREEE (reference sequence). CDR3 region: CASSVGGGNQPQHF. The DNA of the CDR3 is TGTGCCAGCAGCGTTGGGGGCGGCAATCAGCCCCAGCATTTT. Combining the CDR3 with reference TRBV5-4 and TRBJ1-5 gives the whole variable domain ETGVTQSPTHLIKTRGQQVTLRCSSQSGHNTVSWYQQALGQGPQFIFQYYREEENGRGNFPPRFSGLQFPNYSSELNVNALELDDSALYLCASSVGGGNQPQHFGDGTRLSIL.